This T cell receptor beta chain derives from a study of cytomegalovirus exposure and HLA in healthy donors. Researchers ran the PCR with 60 Vbeta and 13 Jbeta primers. Here immunoSEQ multiplex PCR was the method, and the copy in TCRdb shows in-frame clones only, minus some. The sample consists of over 150,000 clones, 73% of them appearing once. Germline V lookup: CDR1 MNHNS, CDR2 SASEGT. J was trimmed by 8 bases and V by 7 bases; bases with no gene match: 4. This CDR3 contains 12 residues. Study conclusions and caveats: An Asian-associated ancestry cluster reportedly showed fewer N-insertions than the approximately 650-donor mean in a later analysis. In an earlier analysis, in several hundred donors, most V segments appeared productive either ~87% or ~30% of the time. The study designated 150 or so TCR beta chains cytomegalovirus-associated.

The sample holds one count of this clone. Its antigen is not identified. The V and J genes are TRBV6-1 and TRBJ1-4, with TRBD1 matching 7 bases. The receptor comes from a woman younger than 30 in good health and CMV-seropositive. The sequencing input was PBMCs. The chain's CDR3 is CASNRGEEKLFF. CDR3 sequence (DNA): TGTGCCAGCAACAGGGGCGAAGAAAAACTGTTTTTT.